This T cell receptor (beta chain) is from a study of identical twins. Findings and caveats of the study: A lower insertion count was a feature of abundant cord blood beta clonotypes, with no such feature in memory repertoires. Conclusions were based on cross-sectional statistical analysis, without following the same donors.

Trimming took 0 bases from V and 4 from J, leaving 10 bases between them. CDR1 is SGHRS, CDR2 YFSETQ, per germline. CDR3 size: 14 residues. TCRdb re-analysed the 5' RACE reads in MiXCR, keeping a single row per CDR3 protein. The data hold roughly 1,500,000 distinct CDR3 sequences, with 25% to 35% observed a single time. This clonotype was counted only a few times. Its target is not known. Sequencing was performed on cord blood. This chain uses TRBV5-1 with TRBJ1-2; no definite D call. This sequence was found in a newborn girl in good health. DNA of the CDR3: TGCGCCAGCAGCTTGGAGGCGACGGGCTATGGCTACACCTTC. Translating it yields CASSLEATGYGYTF.